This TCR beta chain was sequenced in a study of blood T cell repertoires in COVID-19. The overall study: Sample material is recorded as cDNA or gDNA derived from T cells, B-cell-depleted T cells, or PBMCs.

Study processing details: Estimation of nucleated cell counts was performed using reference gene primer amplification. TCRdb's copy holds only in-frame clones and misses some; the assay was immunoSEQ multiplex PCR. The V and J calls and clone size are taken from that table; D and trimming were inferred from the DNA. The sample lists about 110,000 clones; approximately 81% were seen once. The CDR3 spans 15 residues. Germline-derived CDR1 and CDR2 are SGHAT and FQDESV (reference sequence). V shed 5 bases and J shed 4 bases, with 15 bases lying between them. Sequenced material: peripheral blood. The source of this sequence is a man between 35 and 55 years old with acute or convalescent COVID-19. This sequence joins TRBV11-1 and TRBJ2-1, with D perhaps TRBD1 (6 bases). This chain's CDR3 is CASSGADQGYNEQFF. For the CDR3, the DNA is TGTGCCAGCAGCGGTGCGGACCAGGGGTACAATGAGCAGTTCTTC.